A selection of T cell receptor beta chains follows, all from one sample in a study of cytomegalovirus exposure and HLA in healthy donors. Data came from immunoSEQ multiplex PCR; TCRdb stores just in-frame clones and leaves some out. This repertoire shows over 110,000 clones, about four fifths found once; its top ten account for 3% to 3.5%. The sequencing sample was made of PBMCs. Receptor source: a female donor in good health and CMV-seronegative. CDR3s include the opening cysteine and the closing phenylalanine or tryptophan. Each record gives: V gene, clone size, D gene, J gene, CDR3 DNA, CDR3 protein. D genes are given only for firm matches. Clone sizes are given selectively: once, few, many, or a class where the clone is expanded.

>TRBV5-4|-|TRBD1|TRBJ1-4
TGTGCCAGCAGCCGTAAGACAGGGGGAAATGAAAAACTGTTTTTT
CASSRKTGGNEKLFF
>TRBV6-5|-|-|TRBJ2-7
TGTGCCAGCAGTTATGGGGGGAGCAGGGTATACGAGCAGTACTTC
CASSYGGSRVYEQYF
>TRBV6-4|-|-|TRBJ1-1
TGTGCCAGCAGTGGAACGGGAGGCACTGAAGCTTTCTTT
CASSGTGGTEAFF
>TRBV28|few|-|TRBJ1-2
TGTGCCAGCAGTTTAACAGGTTTCTATGGCTACACCTTC
CASSLTGFYGYTF
>TRBV5-4|-|TRBD1|TRBJ2-5
TGTGCCAGCAGCTCGACAGAACAGGGGTGGGAGACCCAGTACTTC
CASSSTEQGWETQYF
>TRBV7-2|-|-|TRBJ2-6
TGTGCCAGCAGCGCGTCTGGGGCCAACGTCCTGACTTTC
CASSASGANVLTF
>TRBV30|-|-|TRBJ1-5
TGTGCCTGGAGTGGGCAGGGTCAGCCCCAGCATTTT
CAWSGQGQPQHF
>TRBV7-2|-|TRBD1|TRBJ1-2
TGTGCCAGCAGAGCTCGGGACAGGGGGGACTATGGCTACACCTTC
CASRARDRGDYGYTF
>TRBV5-1|once|TRBD2|TRBJ2-1
TGCGCCAGCAGCCCCGGGAGGTCGGGACTAGCGGCCGTTTACAATGAGCAGTTCTTC
CASSPGRSGLAAVYNEQFF
>TRBV19|-|-|TRBJ2-7
TGTGCCAGTAGTATAGGGACAGCCTTGGAGCAGTACTTC
CASSIGTALEQYF
>TRBV13|-|-|TRBJ1-2
TGTACCAGCAGCTCCCTACCGCCTTATGGCTACACCTTC
CTSSSLPPYGYTF
>TRBV7-2|-|TRBD1|TRBJ2-7
TGTGCCAGCAGCGTGGGACAGGGGGCGACGGTGGGCTCCTACGAGCAGTACTTC
CASSVGQGATVGSYEQYF
>TRBV10-2|-|TRBD1|TRBJ1-2
TGCGCCAGCATGGACAGGGGAGGAGGCTATGGCTACACCTTC
CASMDRGGGYGYTF
>TRBV9|-|TRBD2|TRBJ2-2
TGTGCCAGCAGCCCCCGTCTAGCGGGGCACGGGGAGCTGTTTTTT
CASSPRLAGHGELFF
>TRBV23-1|-|TRBD1|TRBJ2-1
TGCGCCAGCAGTCCCATTTGGACAGGGGTTCATGAGCAGTTCTTC
CASSPIWTGVHEQFF
>TRBV28|once|-|TRBJ2-1
TGTGCCAGCAGTTTAGCACCCACGAACGGCCCAGGGGAGCAGTTCTTC
CASSLAPTNGPGEQFF
>TRBV27|-|-|TRBJ2-3
TGTGCCAGCAGTCCGTCGAGACAGAGCCAAGGTACGCAGTATTTT
CASSPSRQSQGTQYF
>TRBV18|once|-|TRBJ2-5
TGTGCCAGCTCACCGAGAAGGGGAGAGACCCAGTACTTC
CASSPRRGETQYF
>TRBV20-1|-|-|TRBJ2-1
TGCACCCAAGACAGACACAATGAGCAGTTCTTC
CTQDRHNEQFF
>TRBV13|once|TRBD2|TRBJ2-1
TGTGCCAGCAGCTTAGGCTCTAGCGGGGGTCTACAGTTCTTC
CASSLGSSGGLQFF